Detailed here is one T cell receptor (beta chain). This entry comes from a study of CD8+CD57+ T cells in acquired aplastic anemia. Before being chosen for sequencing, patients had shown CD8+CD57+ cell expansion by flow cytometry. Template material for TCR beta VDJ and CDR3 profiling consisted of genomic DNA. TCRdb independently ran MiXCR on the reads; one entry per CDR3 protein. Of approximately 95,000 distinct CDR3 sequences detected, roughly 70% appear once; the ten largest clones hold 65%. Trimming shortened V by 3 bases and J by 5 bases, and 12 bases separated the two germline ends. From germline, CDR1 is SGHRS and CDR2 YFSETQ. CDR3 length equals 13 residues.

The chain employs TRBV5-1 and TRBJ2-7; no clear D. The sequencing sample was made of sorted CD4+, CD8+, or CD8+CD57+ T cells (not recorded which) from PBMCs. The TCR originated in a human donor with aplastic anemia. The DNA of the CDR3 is TGCGCCAGCAGCTCCGTGGTCTCGGACGAGCAGTACTTC. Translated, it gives CASSSVVSDEQYF.